Below, 24 T cell receptor beta chains from the same sample are listed, as sequenced in a study of OX40 agonist ivuxolimab in advanced cancers. Libraries came from the immunoSEQ multiplex PCR assay. TCRdb took over this immuneACCESS table, retaining in-frame rearrangements with V and J assigned. Such tables are incomplete; in checked studies, under half of the missing clones stem from an unresolved V gene, and the remainder is unexplained. This sample lists 50,000 or so clones; 70% to 90% were detected once. The ten biggest clones cover about 4.7% of the sample. This sample comprised CD4+ or CD8+ T cells sorted from blood, obtained in a trial of the OX40 agonist ivuxolimab. The origin of the receptors is an adult with an advanced solid tumor such as melanoma, head and neck, liver or kidney cancer.

V gene TRBV11-1 combines with J gene TRBJ2-7, with 8 bases lining up with TRBD1. The CDR3 has 13 residues. The germline V gene has CDR1 SGHAT and CDR2 FQDESV (reference sequence). Trimming removed 3 bases from V and 5 bases from J; junction bases left unmatched: 3. Here the CDR3 reads CASSFVTGDEQYF. The DNA for the CDR3 is TGTGCCAGCAGCTTCGTGACAGGGGACGAGCAGTACTTC.

V gene TRBV6-6 combines with J gene TRBJ2-7, with TRBD1 identical over 9 bases. V gave up 1 base and J gave up 5 bases; unmatched junction bases: 6. Germline V gene data show CDR1 as MNHNY and CDR2 as SVGAGI (reference sequence). The CDR3 runs to 15 residues. The CDR3, as DNA: TGTGCCAGCAGTTACTGGGGACAGGGAGATGACGAGCAGTACTTC. It is translated as CASSYWGQGDDEQYF.

The J gene is TRBJ1-3, the V gene TRBV13; 7 nucleotides agree with TRBD1. Germline V lookup: CDR1 PRHDT, CDR2 FYEKMQ (reference sequence). CDR3 length: 15 residues. The ends lost 2 bases at V and 0 bases at J; junction bases unmatched: 1. The CDR3 DNA sequence: TGTGCCAGCAGCTTAAACAGGGGCTCTGGAAACACCATATATTTT. Its protein product is CASSLNRGSGNTIYF. The whole variable domain, filled in from reference TRBV13 and TRBJ1-3, reads AAGVIQSPRHLIKEKRETATLKCYPIPRHDTVYWYQQGPGQDPQFLISFYEKMQSDKGSIPDRFSAQQFSDYHSELNMSSLELGDSALYFCASSLNRGSGNTIYFGEGSWLTVV.

This chain joins TRBV30 and TRBJ1-2; TRBD1 might be the D (6 bases). Per the germline V gene, CDR1 is GTSNPN and CDR2 is SVGIG (reference sequence). The CDR3 length is 11 residues. Trimming pared 5 bases from V and 7 bases from J, leaving 11 bases between. CDR3 sequence reads: CAWGGVGGYTF. In DNA, the CDR3 is TGTGCCTGGGGGGGCGTCGGTGGCTACACCTTC.

This sequence joins TRBV5-1 and TRBJ2-3, with a tentative D call TRBD1 (5 bases). Germline V gene data show CDR1 as SGHRS and CDR2 as YFSETQ. CDR3 length: 16 residues. Trimming left V 0 bases short and J 4 bases short, with 15 bases between. CDR3 nucleotides: TGCGCCAGCAGCTTGGCCGGCCAGGGTCTCTCAGATACGCAGTATTTT. This gives the protein CASSLAGQGLSDTQYF.

The chain has TRBV11-2 and TRBJ2-5, with D possibly TRBD2 on 6 matching bases. In germline, CDR1 is SGHAT, CDR2 FQNNGV. The CDR3 runs to 14 residues. The V end lost 6 bases, the J end lost 2 bases, and 13 bases lay between the germline ends. CDR3 loop: CASSRGGLQETQYF. CDR3 DNA sequence: TGTGCCAGCAGTCGGGGAGGACTTCAAGAGACCCAGTACTTC. The variable domain in full, with the rest retrieved from reference TRBV11-2 and TRBJ2-5, is EAGVAQSPRYKIIEKRQSVAFWCNPISGHATLYWYQQILGQGPKLLIQFQNNGVVDDSQLPKDRFSAERLKGVDSTLKIQPAKLEDSAVYLCASSRGGLQETQYFGPGTRLLVL.

The CDR3 nucleotides are TGTGCCAGCAGTTTATCCGGGGCGCACCACATTCAGTACTTC. Amino acid sequence: CASSLSGAHHIQYF. The V call is TRBV28, the J call TRBJ2-4; D may be TRBD1 or TRBD2 (5 bases each). The length of the CDR3 is 14 residues. The germline V gene encodes CDR1 MDHEN and CDR2 SYDVKM. Trimming pared 1 base from V and 8 bases from J, leaving 12 bases between.

The CDR3 loop reads CASSSVGLAGGSYEQYF. Written as DNA, the CDR3 is TGTGCCAGCAGCTCGGTAGGACTAGCGGGGGGTTCTTACGAGCAGTACTTC. The chain employs TRBV7-2 and TRBJ2-5, with 14 bases lining up with TRBD2. The closer fit of TRBJ2-7 to the DNA end suggests the J call may be wrong. Germline V gives CDR1 SGHTA, CDR2 FQGNSA. The CDR3 spans 17 residues.

V gene TRBV4-1 combines with J gene TRBJ2-5; 7 bases line up with TRBD1. V shed 4 bases and J 2 bases; nucleotides not matched to a gene: 7. The length of the CDR3 is 15 residues. Germline lookup yields CDR1 MGHRA and CDR2 YSYEKL. The CDR3 region is CASSRTGTDQETQYF. The DNA for the CDR3 is TGCGCCAGCAGCCGAACCGGGACAGATCAAGAGACCCAGTACTTC.

V is TRBV7-2 and J is TRBJ1-6; maybe TRBD1 (5 bases). CDR1 and CDR2 from the germline V gene are SGHTA and FQGNSA. This CDR3 is built from 14 residues. The V end lost 2 bases, the J end lost 9 bases, and 11 bases lay between the germline ends. DNA for the CDR3: TGTGCCAGCAGCTTAAGGGACGGTGCTTCACCCCTCCACTTT. This sequence encodes CASSLRDGASPLHF.

This clone has only a few counts. V usage is TRBV4-1 and J usage is TRBJ2-2; a weak D match, TRBD2 (5 bases). This CDR3 is built from 14 residues. The V gene lost 4 bases and the J gene lost 4 bases, with 10 bases spanning the gap. Germline-derived CDR1 and CDR2 are MGHRA and YSYEKL. CDR3 DNA sequence: TGCGCCAGCAGCCCAGGACTCACCACCGGGGAGCTGTTTTTT. It encodes CASSPGLTTGELFF.

This sequence joins TRBV6-5 and TRBJ1-4; 8 bases are shared with TRBD1. The CDR3 loop spans 14 amino acids. J lost 2 bases, V lost 4 bases, and 0 bases had no gene match. Germline loops: CDR1 MNHEY, CDR2 SVGAGI. CDR3 protein: CASSSGGTNEKLFF. CDR3 nucleotide sequence: TGTGCCAGCAGTTCAGGGGGCACTAATGAAAAACTGTTTTTT.

The chain joins TRBV11-3 to TRBJ1-2; tentative D call: TRBD1 (6 bases). Germline CDR1 is SGHNT and CDR2 is YENEEA. The CDR3 totals 14 residues. Trimming removed 4 bases from V and 1 base from J, with 10 bases in between. The CDR3, as DNA: TGTGCCAGCAGCTCCCGGGACAATAACTATGGCTACACCTTC. It codes for CASSSRDNNYGYTF.

The chain uses TRBV4-3 and TRBJ2-7, with 8 bases that match TRBD2. Germline lookup yields CDR1 LGHNA and CDR2 YSLEER. CDR3 length equals 14 residues. V shed 0 bases and J 7 bases; nucleotides not matched to a gene: 5. CDR3 loop: CASSQDAGGREQYF. CDR3 DNA: TGCGCCAGCAGCCAAGATGCGGGAGGTCGGGAGCAGTACTTC.

Notes on this clone: A read error may account for a junction end that differs from germline. The chain uses TRBV27 and TRBJ2-1, with TRBD2 matching 13 bases. This CDR3 has 14 residues. CDR1 is MNHEY and CDR2 is SMNVEV in the germline V gene (reference sequence). CDR3 amino acids: CAGRGLAGTDEQFF. Written as DNA, the CDR3 is TGTGCCGGCAGGGGACTAGCGGGAACGGATGAGCAGTTCTTC.

The CDR3 is CASSQVGTGTYEQYF. In nucleotides, the CDR3 is TGCGCCAGCAGCCAAGTGGGGACAGGGACCTACGAGCAGTACTTC. The chain is built from TRBV4-1 and TRBJ2-7; 9 bases agree with TRBD1. The CDR3 is made up of 15 amino acids. The trim removed 1 base at V and 2 bases at J, leaving 3 bases unmatched. Germline CDR1 and CDR2: MGHRA and YSYEKL.

This clone was seen once. The V call is TRBV5-1, the J call TRBJ2-3, with a weak D call TRBD2 (6 bases). The CDR3 runs 14 residues. With 0 bases removed from V and 6 bases from J, the gap between germline ends came to 11 bases. Germline loops: CDR1 SGHRS, CDR2 YFSETQ. The CDR3: CASSLAGVGDTQYF. Here the CDR3 DNA reads TGCGCCAGCAGCTTGGCGGGAGTGGGCGATACGCAGTATTTT.

The rearrangement uses TRBV4-1 and TRBJ2-1; D unclear. The CDR3 has 16 residues. Germline CDR1 MGHRA, CDR2 YSYEKL. Trimming left V 2 bases short and J 2 bases short, with 13 bases between. CDR3 DNA: TGCGCCAGCAGCCAAAGGCGTCACCCGGCCTACAATGAGCAGTTCTTC. Protein sequence: CASSQRRHPAYNEQFF.

The chain uses TRBV30 and TRBJ2-5; no reliable D call. Trimming removed 2 bases at V and 2 bases at J, with 9 bases between. This CDR3 is built from 13 residues. Per germline, CDR1 GTSNPN and CDR2 SVGIG (reference sequence). CDR3 sequence (DNA): TGTGCCTGGAGTTCCCTAAATCAAGAGACCCAGTACTTC. Its translation: CAWSSLNQETQYF.

The chain joins TRBV9 to TRBJ2-1, with 9 positions matching TRBD2. The CDR3 is 14 residues long. The germline V gene has CDR1 SGDLS and CDR2 YYNGEE. The junction had 9 bases not matched to a gene; V was cut back by 6 bases and J by 8 bases. The chain's CDR3 is CASKRSSGNDEQFF. The DNA for the CDR3 is TGTGCCAGCAAAAGGTCTAGCGGGAATGATGAGCAGTTCTTC.

The chain couples TRBV2 to TRBJ1-5; tentative D call: TRBD1 (5 bases). This CDR3 is built from 14 residues. The germline V gene encodes CDR1 SNHLY and CDR2 FYNNEI. The germline V and J ends were trimmed by 4 bases and 6 bases, with 13 bases remaining between them. CDR3 bases: TGTGCCAGCAGTGTCGAGGGGCAGTCTCAGCCCCAGCATTTT. Translated: CASSVEGQSQPQHF.

Only a few counts were recorded for this clone. This rearrangement joins TRBV4-1 to TRBJ1-5; no clear D. V lost 1 base and J lost 7, with 5 bases in between. The V gene's germline CDR1 is MGHRA and CDR2 YSYEKL. This CDR3 is 12 amino acids long. CDR3 bases: TGCGCCAGCAGCCAAGCGGGCCAGCCCCAGCATTTT. It specifies CASSQAGQPQHF.

V gene TRBV27 combines with J gene TRBJ2-1; possibly TRBD1 for D (6 bases). CDR1 MNHEY and CDR2 SMNVEV come from the germline V gene (reference sequence). The CDR3 spans 14 residues. The V end was cut by 7 bases, the J end by 4 bases, with 14 bases between. This CDR3 is CASTPMGAYNEQFF. The CDR3 nucleotides are TGTGCCAGCACCCCCATGGGGGCGTACAATGAGCAGTTCTTC.

The chain employs TRBV15 and TRBJ1-1; D is unresolved. The CDR3 loop spans 13 amino acids. In germline, CDR1 is LNHNV, CDR2 YYDKDF (reference sequence). V dropped 5 bases and J dropped 1 base, with 8 bases sitting between them. As DNA, the CDR3 is TGTGCCACCAGCCGACAAAGGAACACTGAAGCTTTCTTT. Its protein is CATSRQRNTEAFF.